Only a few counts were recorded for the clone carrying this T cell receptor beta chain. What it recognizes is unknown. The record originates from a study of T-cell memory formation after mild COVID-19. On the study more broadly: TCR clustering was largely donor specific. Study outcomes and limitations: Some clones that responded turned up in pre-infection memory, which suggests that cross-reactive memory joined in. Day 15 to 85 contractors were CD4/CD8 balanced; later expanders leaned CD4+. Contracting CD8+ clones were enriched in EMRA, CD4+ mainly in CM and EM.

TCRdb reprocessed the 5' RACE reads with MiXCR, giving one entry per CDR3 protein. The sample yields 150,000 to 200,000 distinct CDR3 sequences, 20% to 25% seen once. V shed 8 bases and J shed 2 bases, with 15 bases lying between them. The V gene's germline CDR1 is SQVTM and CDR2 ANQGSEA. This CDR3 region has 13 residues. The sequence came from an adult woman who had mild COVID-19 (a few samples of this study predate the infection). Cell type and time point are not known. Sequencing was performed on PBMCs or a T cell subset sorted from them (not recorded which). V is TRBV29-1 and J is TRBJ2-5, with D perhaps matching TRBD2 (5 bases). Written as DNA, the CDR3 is TGCAGCTCGGTGGGGAGACTTCAAGAGACCCAGTACTTC. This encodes CSSVGRLQETQYF.